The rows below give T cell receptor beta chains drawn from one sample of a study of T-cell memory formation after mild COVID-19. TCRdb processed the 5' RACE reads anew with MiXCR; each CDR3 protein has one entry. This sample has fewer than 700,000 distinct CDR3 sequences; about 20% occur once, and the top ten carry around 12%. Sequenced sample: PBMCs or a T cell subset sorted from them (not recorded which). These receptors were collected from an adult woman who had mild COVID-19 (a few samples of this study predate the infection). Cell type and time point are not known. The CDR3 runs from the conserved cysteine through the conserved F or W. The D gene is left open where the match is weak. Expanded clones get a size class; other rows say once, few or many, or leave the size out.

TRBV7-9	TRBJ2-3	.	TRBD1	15	CASILTGVGTDTQYF	TGTGCCAGCATCTTGACAGGGGTAGGCACAGATACGCAGTATTTT
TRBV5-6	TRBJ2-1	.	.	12	CASSFLSNEQFF	TGTGCCAGCAGCTTCTTAAGCAATGAGCAGTTCTTC
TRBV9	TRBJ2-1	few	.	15	CASSGRDMTYNEQFF	TGTGCCAGCAGCGGCAGGGATATGACCTACAATGAGCAGTTCTTC
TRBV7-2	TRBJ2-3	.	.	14	CASSLAVHADTQYF	TGTGCCAGCAGCTTAGCCGTTCACGCGGATACGCAGTATTTT
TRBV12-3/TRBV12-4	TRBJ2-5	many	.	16	CASSLFPVGTKETQYF	TGTGCCAGCAGCCTCTTCCCTGTGGGGACCAAAGAGACCCAGTACTTC
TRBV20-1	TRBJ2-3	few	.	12	CSAETHTDTQYF	TGCAGTGCGGAAACCCACACAGATACGCAGTATTTT
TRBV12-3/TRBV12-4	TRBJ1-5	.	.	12	CASSLGFEPQHF	TGTGCCAGCAGTTTGGGTTTTGAGCCCCAGCATTTT
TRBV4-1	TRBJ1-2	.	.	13	CASSQDQGRDYTF	TGCGCCAGCAGCCAGGACCAGGGAAGGGACTACACCTTC
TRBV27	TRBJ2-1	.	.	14	CASTLSGPYNEQFF	TGTGCCAGCACCCTTTCGGGGCCTTACAATGAGCAGTTCTTC
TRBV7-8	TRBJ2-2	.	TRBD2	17	CASSPTLAGGSTGELFF	TGTGCCAGCAGCCCGACTCTAGCGGGGGGTTCTACCGGGGAGCTGTTTTTT
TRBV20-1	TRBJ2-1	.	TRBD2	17	CSARGFLSGKVLNEQFF	TGCAGTGCTAGAGGATTTCTGAGCGGGAAGGTCCTGAATGAGCAGTTCTTC
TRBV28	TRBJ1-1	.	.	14	CASSFDPGNTEAFF	TGTGCCAGCAGTTTCGATCCGGGGAACACTGAAGCTTTCTTT
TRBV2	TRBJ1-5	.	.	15	CASSDQQGLGQPQHF	TGTGCCAGCAGTGACCAACAGGGCCTTGGTCAGCCCCAGCATTTT
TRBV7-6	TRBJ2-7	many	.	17	CASSLGTAGRSSYEQYF	TGTGCCAGCAGCTTAGGAACGGCAGGCCGGAGCTCCTACGAGCAGTACTTC
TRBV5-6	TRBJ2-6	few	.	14	CASTLEVGANVLTF	TGTGCCAGCACCCTAGAAGTTGGGGCCAACGTCCTGACTTTC
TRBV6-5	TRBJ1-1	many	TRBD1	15	CASRTGGYVNTEAFF	TGTGCCAGCAGGACAGGGGGCTATGTGAACACTGAAGCTTTCTTT
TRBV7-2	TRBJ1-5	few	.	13	CASSLDGAQPQHF	TGTGCCAGCAGCTTAGATGGAGCTCAGCCCCAGCATTTT
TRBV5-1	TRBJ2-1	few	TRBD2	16	CASSLAEGLAVNEQFF	TGCGCCAGCAGCTTGGCCGAGGGACTAGCGGTAAATGAGCAGTTCTTC
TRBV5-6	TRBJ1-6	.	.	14	CASRPTSGGSPLHF	TGTGCCAGCAGGCCCACGTCCGGAGGATCACCCCTCCACTTT
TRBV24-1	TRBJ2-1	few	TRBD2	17	CATSDSVRREGHTTRFF	TGTGCCACCAGTGATTCCGTTCGGCGGGAGGGCCACACGACCCGGTTCTTC
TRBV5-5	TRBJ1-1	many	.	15	CASSLDLQGNTEAFF	TGTGCCAGCAGCCTGGACCTACAGGGGAACACTGAAGCTTTCTTT
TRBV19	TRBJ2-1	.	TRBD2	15	CASSGTSGMYNEQFF	TGTGCCAGTAGTGGGACTAGCGGGATGTACAATGAGCAGTTCTTC
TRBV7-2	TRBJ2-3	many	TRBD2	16	CASSRYTSGSSYTQYF	TGTGCCAGCAGCCGATATACTAGCGGGAGTTCGTATACGCAGTATTTT
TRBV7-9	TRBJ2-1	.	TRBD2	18	CASSSGPGLAGGYNEQFF	TGTGCCAGCAGCTCCGGACCGGGACTAGCGGGGGGCTACAATGAGCAGTTCTTC
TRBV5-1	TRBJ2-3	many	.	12	CASGREEDTQYF	TGCGCCAGCGGCAGGGAAGAAGATACGCAGTATTTT
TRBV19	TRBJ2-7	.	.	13	CASSIVADDEQYF	TGTGCCAGTAGTATAGTAGCCGACGACGAGCAGTACTTC
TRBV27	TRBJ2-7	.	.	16	CASQTQTRRGAPEQYF	TGTGCCAGCCAGACGCAGACCCGGCGGGGAGCCCCCGAGCAGTACTTC
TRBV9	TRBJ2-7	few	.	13	CASSVSLYDEQYF	TGTGCCAGCAGCGTATCATTATACGACGAGCAGTACTTC
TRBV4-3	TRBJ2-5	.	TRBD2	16	CASSQGTSGDQETQYF	TGCGCCAGCAGCCAAGGGACTAGCGGGGACCAAGAGACCCAGTACTTC
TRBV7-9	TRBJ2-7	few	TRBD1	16	CASSLGRDRAFYEQYF	TGTGCCAGCAGCTTAGGCCGGGACAGGGCCTTCTACGAGCAGTACTTC
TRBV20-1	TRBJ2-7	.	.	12	CSARTPDFGQYF	TGCAGTGCTAGGACGCCGGATTTTGGGCAGTACTTC
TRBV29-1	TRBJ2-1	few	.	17	CSVGTPSGLSSYNEQFF	TGCAGCGTTGGGACCCCCAGCGGGTTGAGCTCCTACAATGAGCAGTTCTTC
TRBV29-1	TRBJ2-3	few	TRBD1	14	CSVTDRGSTDTQYF	TGCAGCGTAACAGACAGGGGTAGCACAGATACGCAGTATTTT
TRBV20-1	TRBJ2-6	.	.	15	CSAYWGGSGANVLTF	TGCAGTGCTTATTGGGGTGGCTCTGGGGCCAACGTCCTGACTTTC
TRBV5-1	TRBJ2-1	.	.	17	CASSPSRALSSYNEQFF	TGCGCCAGCAGCCCCTCGCGAGCCCTAAGCTCCTACAATGAGCAGTTCTTC
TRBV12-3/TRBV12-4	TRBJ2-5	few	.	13	CAAYRRVQETQYF	TGTGCCGCTTATCGAAGAGTCCAAGAGACCCAGTACTTC
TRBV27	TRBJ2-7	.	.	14	CASSPRQARYEQYF	TGTGCCAGCAGTCCCCGGCAGGCGCGCTACGAGCAGTACTTC
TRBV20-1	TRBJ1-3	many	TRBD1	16	CSARVGQGASGNTIYF	TGCAGTGCTAGAGTGGGCCAGGGGGCGTCTGGAAACACCATATATTTT
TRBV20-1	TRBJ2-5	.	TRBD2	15	CSALEDLGGSETQYF	TGCAGTGCCCTTGAAGATTTGGGGGGGTCGGAGACCCAGTACTTC
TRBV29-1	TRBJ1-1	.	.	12	CSAGHRNTEAFF	TGCAGCGCCGGACATAGGAACACTGAAGCTTTCTTT
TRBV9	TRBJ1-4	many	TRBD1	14	CASSPGQANEKLFF	TGTGCCAGCAGCCCCGGACAGGCCAATGAAAAACTGTTTTTT
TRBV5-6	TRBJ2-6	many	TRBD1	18	CASSLRTGIPSGANVLTF	TGTGCCAGCAGCTTGCGGACAGGGATCCCCTCTGGGGCCAACGTCCTGACTTTC
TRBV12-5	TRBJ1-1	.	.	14	CASDPSPGNTEAFF	TGTGCTAGTGACCCGTCCCCAGGGAACACTGAAGCTTTCTTT
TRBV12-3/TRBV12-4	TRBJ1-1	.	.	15	CASSLGTALTGEAFF	TGTGCCAGCAGTTTAGGTACGGCCTTAACGGGTGAAGCTTTCTTT
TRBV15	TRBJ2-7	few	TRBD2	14	CATSGLAGDYEQYF	TGTGCCACCAGCGGACTAGCGGGAGACTACGAGCAGTACTTC
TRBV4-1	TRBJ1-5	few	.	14	CASSQDLLNQPQHF	TGCGCCAGCAGCCAAGATCTCCTTAATCAGCCCCAGCATTTT
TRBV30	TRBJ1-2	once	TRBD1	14	CAWRDDRGEYGYTF	TGTGCCTGGAGGGATGACAGGGGAGAGTATGGCTACACCTTC
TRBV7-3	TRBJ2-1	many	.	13	CASSIQAYNEQFF	TGTGCCAGCAGCATTCAAGCCTACAATGAGCAGTTCTTC
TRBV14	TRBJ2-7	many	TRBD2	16	CASSQAPGLAAYEQYF	TGTGCCAGCAGCCAAGCCCCGGGACTAGCGGCCTACGAGCAGTACTTC
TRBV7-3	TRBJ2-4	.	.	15	CASSLNGLAKNIQYF	TGTGCCAGCAGCTTAAACGGGTTGGCCAAAAACATTCAGTACTTC
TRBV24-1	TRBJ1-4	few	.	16	CATSDPTKIRGEKLFF	TGTGCCACCAGTGATCCCACGAAGATACGGGGTGAAAAACTGTTTTTT
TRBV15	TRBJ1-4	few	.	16	CATSRFPRGGNEKLFF	TGTGCCACCAGCAGATTCCCGCGGGGAGGGAATGAAAAACTGTTTTTT
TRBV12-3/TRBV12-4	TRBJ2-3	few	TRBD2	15	CASSPGTRNADTQYF	TGTGCCAGCAGCCCTGGGACTAGAAATGCAGATACGCAGTATTTT
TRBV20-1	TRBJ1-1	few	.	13	CSARSGANTEAFF	TGCAGTGCTAGATCGGGAGCGAACACTGAAGCTTTCTTT